This is a list of T cell receptor beta chains from one sample in a study of blood T cell repertoires in COVID-19. The protocol was immunoSEQ multiplex PCR, while the TCRdb copy is restricted to in-frame clones and leaves out a portion. The table lists under 250,000 clones, roughly 80% of them singletons. Source material: peripheral blood. These receptors came from a woman in her sixties who had recovered from COVID-19. Both conserved end residues are part of each CDR3. The D gene is left open where the match is weak. Only part of the rows carry a size: once, few, many, or a class if the clone is expanded.

size: .; J: TRBJ2-6; V: TRBV6-4; length: 14; D: .; DNA: TGTGCCAGCAGTGGGCAGGGTGGGGCCAACGTCCTGACTTTC; CDR3: CASSGQGGANVLTF
size: .; J: TRBJ1-4; V: TRBV6-7; length: 18; D: TRBD1; DNA: TGTGCCAGCAGTTACTCGAATCAGGGGGTTGCAACTAATGAAAAACTGTTTTTT; CDR3: CASSYSNQGVATNEKLFF
size: .; J: TRBJ2-3; V: TRBV5-1; length: 16; D: TRBD2; DNA: TGCGCCAGCAGCGGAGCTAGCGGGGGGGCCATCGATACGCAGTATTTT; CDR3: CASSGASGGAIDTQYF
size: once; J: TRBJ1-4; V: TRBV19; length: 15; D: .; DNA: TGTGCCAGTAGTTGGGCGGGTGAAGCTAATGAAAAACTGTTTTTT; CDR3: CASSWAGEANEKLFF
size: .; J: TRBJ2-3; V: TRBV27; length: 14; D: TRBD1; DNA: TGTGCCAGCAGGCGGGACAGGGTAACAGATACGCAGTATTTT; CDR3: CASRRDRVTDTQYF
size: .; J: TRBJ1-3; V: TRBV12-5; length: 16; D: TRBD1; DNA: TGTGCTAGTGCCCTGGGACAGGTCTTCTCTGGAAACACCATATATTTT; CDR3: CASALGQVFSGNTIYF
size: .; J: TRBJ2-5; V: TRBV9; length: 16; D: .; DNA: TGTGCCAGCAGCGTAGAAGGGGGGGCAGCGTATGAGACCCAGTACTTC; CDR3: CASSVEGGAAYETQYF
size: .; J: TRBJ2-2; V: TRBV7-3; length: 15; D: TRBD1; DNA: TGTGCCAGCAGCTCCCAGACAGGGGAGGCCGGGGAGCTGTTTTTT; CDR3: CASSSQTGEAGELFF
size: .; J: TRBJ1-1; V: TRBV5-4; length: 15; D: .; DNA: TGTGCCAGCAGCTCCAGCGGGACACAGAACACTGAAGCTTTCTTT; CDR3: CASSSSGTQNTEAFF
size: .; J: TRBJ2-7; V: TRBV5-1; length: 15; D: TRBD1; DNA: TGCGCCAGCAGCTTGGGACAGGGATTCTCCTACGAGCAGTACTTC; CDR3: CASSLGQGFSYEQYF
size: few; J: TRBJ2-3; V: TRBV5-4; length: 16; D: TRBD1; DNA: TGTGCCATCGATCCTCACGGGACAGGGTCCCTAGATACGCAGTATTTT; CDR3: CAIDPHGTGSLDTQYF
size: .; J: TRBJ2-7; V: TRBV2; length: 15; D: .; DNA: TGTGCCAGCAGGGGTGACAGGAGAAGCTCCTACGAGCAGTACTTC; CDR3: CASRGDRRSSYEQYF
size: .; J: TRBJ2-7; V: TRBV6-6; length: 15; D: .; DNA: TGTGCCAGCAGTTACGATGGGACAAATGCCTTCGAGCAGTACTTC; CDR3: CASSYDGTNAFEQYF
size: .; J: TRBJ2-6; V: TRBV12-5; length: 13; D: .; DNA: TGTGCTAGTGACCTACGGGGGGCCAACGTCCTGACTTTC; CDR3: CASDLRGANVLTF
size: .; J: TRBJ2-7; V: TRBV7-9; length: 13; D: .; DNA: TGTGCCAGCAGCTTAGACAGGGCCTACGAGCAGTACTTC; CDR3: CASSLDRAYEQYF
size: once; J: TRBJ1-2; V: TRBV29-1; length: 11; D: TRBD1; DNA: TGCAGCGCCGGGACAGGGCATGGCTACACCTTC; CDR3: CSAGTGHGYTF
size: few; J: TRBJ2-5; V: TRBV6-5; length: 15; D: TRBD2; DNA: TGTGCCACAGCCCGACTAGCGGGGGGCCGGGAGACCCAGTACTTC; CDR3: CATARLAGGRETQYF
size: .; J: TRBJ1-1; V: TRBV6-2/TRBV6-3; length: 15; D: TRBD1; DNA: TGTGCCAGCAGTCCCCTCCGGGACAGATACACTGAAGCTTTCTTT; CDR3: CASSPLRDRYTEAFF
size: .; J: TRBJ1-2; V: TRBV6-2/TRBV6-3; length: 15; D: TRBD1; DNA: TGTGCCAGCAGTTACCCGAGACAGGGTAACTATGGCTACACCTTC; CDR3: CASSYPRQGNYGYTF
size: .; J: TRBJ2-5; V: TRBV29-1; length: 14; D: TRBD2; DNA: TGCAGCGTTGAGGGCGGGGGGAGCCAAGAGACCCAGTACTTC; CDR3: CSVEGGGSQETQYF